This entry lists 8 T cell receptor beta chains sequenced from one sample in a study of blood T cell repertoires in COVID-19. Some clones are missing from TCRdb's copy, which holds only in-frame ones; the method was immunoSEQ multiplex PCR. Of roughly 75,000 clones listed, less than 90% were seen once; the top ten hold 6.3%. The sample was peripheral blood. The receptor source for this set is a man older than 75 with COVID-19, enrolled during active disease.

The chain uses TRBV6-5 and TRBJ2-3; D may be TRBD2 (6 bases). Trimming took off 2 bases at V and 5 bases at J, with 14 bases between the two ends. Germline V gene sequence: CDR1 MNHEY, CDR2 SVGAGI. This CDR3 spans 15 amino acids. The CDR3 here is CASSYGTGPGDTQYF. The CDR3 DNA sequence: TGTGCCAGCAGTTACGGGACTGGTCCAGGAGATACGCAGTATTTT.

The chain couples TRBV6-4 to TRBJ2-3; D might be TRBD1 (6 bases). The ends were cut back, 3 bases at V and 5 bases at J, with 15 bases in the middle. The germline gives CDR1 MRHNA, CDR2 SNTAGT. The CDR3 length is 15 residues. CDR3 protein: CASSDGVGGKDTQYF. In DNA, the CDR3 is TGTGCCAGCAGTGATGGTGTAGGGGGAAAAGATACGCAGTATTTT.

This clone came up a few times. V usage is TRBV6-1 and J usage is TRBJ1-2, with D possibly TRBD1 on 6 matching bases. The V and J ends lost 2 bases and 8 bases respectively, with 15 bases between them. Germline CDR1 is MNHNS and CDR2 is SASEGT. The CDR3 spans 14 residues. The CDR3 DNA is TGTGCCAGCAGTGAATACAGGGTGATCGGGGGCTACACCTTC. It translates to CASSEYRVIGGYTF.

In the case of this clone: One end of the junction varies from germline; a read error may be responsible. This chain uses TRBV7-3 with TRBJ2-2, with TRBD1 matching 9 bases. Germline CDR1 SGHTA, CDR2 FQGTGA. There are 15 residues in the CDR3. The CDR3 region has the DNA TGTGCCAGCAGCATAGGGACAGGGAACGCCGGGGAGCTGTTTTTT. It is translated as CASSIGTGNAGELFF.

The V and J genes are TRBV27 and TRBJ1-6; D unresolved. CDR3 length: 13 residues. Germline V gives CDR1 MNHEY, CDR2 SMNVEV (reference sequence). Trimming left V 3 bases short and J 7 bases short, with 7 bases between. The CDR3 DNA sequence: TGTGCCAGCAGTTTGCAGCGAAATTCACCCCTCCACTTT. This encodes CASSLQRNSPLHF.

This chain connects TRBV29-1 to TRBJ1-1; TRBD1 matches at 8 bases. The junction had 15 bases not matched to a gene; V was cut back by 7 bases and J by 2 bases. The CDR3 runs 16 residues. Germline CDR1 SQVTM, CDR2 ANQGSEA. CDR3 protein: CSDWNPGTGENTEAFF. The CDR3 bases are TGCAGCGACTGGAACCCGGGGACAGGAGAAAACACTGAAGCTTTCTTT.

As to this clone: This same CDR3 is encoded by further DNA sequences in the sample. This rearrangement joins TRBV21-1 to TRBJ1-5; the tabulated D call, TRBD1, remains unverified against the DNA. TRBV21-1 is flagged as a pseudogene. CDR3 length: 19 amino acids. CDR3 loop: CASSKYAAGQRGSNQPQHF. CDR3 nucleotides: TGTGCCAGCAGCAAGTATGCGGCAGGGCAAAGAGGCAGCAATCAGCCCCAGCATTTT.

The chain has TRBV11-2 and TRBJ1-2, with a possible D match to TRBD1 (6 bases). Germline CDR1 reads SGHAT; CDR2 reads FQNNGV. V lost 4 bases and J lost 4, with 13 bases in between. The CDR3 sequence is 14 residues long. CDR3 region: CASSWRRTAYGYTF. The CDR3 DNA reads as TGTGCCAGCAGCTGGCGGAGGACAGCCTATGGCTACACCTTC.